Listed below are T cell receptor beta chains from one sample, sequenced in a study of identical twins. One entry per CDR3 protein results from TCRdb running MiXCR on the 5' RACE reads. The profile shows 650,000 to 750,000 distinct CDR3 sequences, 21% of them singletons. This sample was also put to use in a study of T cells expressing NK-cell markers.

The source material was PBMCs. These receptors came from a woman between 18 and 30 years old in good health. Each CDR3 is given with its conserved first and last residue. The order of the fields is D gene, J gene, clone size, V gene, CDR3 DNA, CDR3 protein. The D gene is left open where the match is weak. Only some rows state a clone size, as once, few, many or a class for expanded clones.

>.|TRBJ2-1|few|TRBV7-2
TGTGCCAGCAGCTGGCAGGGTTTCCCTCAGTTCTTC
CASSWQGFPQFF
>.|TRBJ1-5|few|TRBV7-9
TGTGCCAGCAGCGATCTGCCGGTAGGGTACGAGCCCCAGCATTTT
CASSDLPVGYEPQHF
>TRBD2|TRBJ2-5|.|TRBV7-3
TGTGCCAGCAGCTTAACTGGCGGGGGGGCACAAGAGACCCAGTACTTC
CASSLTGGGAQETQYF
>TRBD1|TRBJ2-4|few|TRBV7-2
TGTGCCAGCAGCTTAAGCGTACAGGGGGCGCGTTCGGCCAAAAACATTCAGTACTTC
CASSLSVQGARSAKNIQYF
>.|TRBJ2-2|many|TRBV12-3/TRBV12-4
TGTGCCAGCAGTTATGGAGTCAGTACCGGGGAGCTGTTTTTT
CASSYGVSTGELFF
>.|TRBJ2-1|.|TRBV9
TGTGCCAGCACCTCCGACGAGGCATCCCAGTTCTTC
CASTSDEASQFF
>.|TRBJ2-3|.|TRBV7-6
TGTGCCAGCAAGAAAGATGGCGGGACTCCCCCAGATACGCAGTATTTT
CASKKDGGTPPDTQYF
>.|TRBJ1-1|many|TRBV27
TGTGCCAGCAGTTCCTGGGAAGGTTACACTGAAGCTTTCTTT
CASSSWEGYTEAFF
>.|TRBJ2-1|.|TRBV20-1
TGCAGTGCTAGCCCCCGAAGTCTATATGAGCAGTTCTTC
CSASPRSLYEQFF
>.|TRBJ1-2|few|TRBV5-6
TGTGCCAGCAGCTTTCGACAGAGTTATGGCTACACCTTC
CASSFRQSYGYTF
>TRBD1|TRBJ1-2|many|TRBV20-1
TGCAGTGCTCTGGGGATGACAGGGGAGACTAACTATGGCTACACCTTC
CSALGMTGETNYGYTF
>.|TRBJ1-2|.|TRBV29-1
TGCAGCGTTGAAGATCACAGGGACTATGGCTACACCTTC
CSVEDHRDYGYTF
>.|TRBJ2-7|few|TRBV9
TGTGCCAGCAGCGCTGACGGGCCCAGGGGTAGGGCCTACGAGCAGTACTTC
CASSADGPRGRAYEQYF
>.|TRBJ2-1|.|TRBV12-3/TRBV12-4
TGTGCCAGCACCTTGGGGGACGGGGGAAACAATGAGCAGTTCTTC
CASTLGDGGNNEQFF
>.|TRBJ1-1|.|TRBV7-2
TGTGCCAGCAACCAAAGGGTTGCGAACACTGAAGCTTTCTTT
CASNQRVANTEAFF
>TRBD1|TRBJ2-3|few|TRBV20-1
TGCAGTGCCCGGGACAGGGGGATAGATACGCAGTATTTT
CSARDRGIDTQYF
>.|TRBJ2-7|.|TRBV5-1
TGCGCCAGCAGTGGTAGCGTCTCCTACGAGCAGTACTTC
CASSGSVSYEQYF
>.|TRBJ2-2|few|TRBV20-1
TGCAGTGCTAGCCAGGGCACCGGGGAGCTGTTTTTT
CSASQGTGELFF
>TRBD2|TRBJ2-1|once|TRBV6-5
TGTGCCAGCAGTTCCTTGACTAGCGGGGCTGAGCAGTTCTTC
CASSSLTSGAEQFF
>TRBD1|TRBJ1-2|few|TRBV20-1
TGCAGTGCTAAGAACACAGGGGACTGGTATGGCTACACCTTC
CSAKNTGDWYGYTF
>.|TRBJ2-1|.|TRBV12-3/TRBV12-4
TGTGCCAGCAGTATCAGCCTAGCCGACAATGAGCAGTTCTTC
CASSISLADNEQFF
>.|TRBJ2-1|.|TRBV28
TGTGCCAGCAGTTCGATTAGCGATACCTACAATGAGCAGTTCTTC
CASSSISDTYNEQFF
>.|TRBJ2-2|few|TRBV20-1
TGCTCTGGGCAGTTAGACACCGGGGAGCTGTTCTTT
CSGQLDTGELFF
>.|TRBJ2-5|few|TRBV5-1
TGCGCCAGCAGCTTCCTTGGGGGCCTCCAAGAGACCCAGTACTTC
CASSFLGGLQETQYF
>.|TRBJ2-3|.|TRBV9
TGTGCCAGCAGCGTAGTGGCCACGGAGGGGGATACGCAGTATTTT
CASSVVATEGDTQYF
>.|TRBJ1-2|.|TRBV7-2
TGTGCCAGCAGCGCGCCAGGGGAGAACTATGGCTACACCTTC
CASSAPGENYGYTF
>TRBD2|TRBJ2-7|.|TRBV7-2
TGTGCCAGCCTCAGGGCCAGCGGGAGGTTCAACGAGCAGTACTTC
CASLRASGRFNEQYF
>.|TRBJ2-3|few|TRBV5-1
TGCGCCAGCAGCTTGAGGCCAGGGGAAGGGGATACGCAGTATTTT
CASSLRPGEGDTQYF
>TRBD1|TRBJ2-5|few|TRBV20-1
TGCAGTGCTTGGGGACAGGAAGAGACCCAGTACTTC
CSAWGQEETQYF
>TRBD2|TRBJ2-1|few|TRBV6-4
TGTGCCAGCAACTCGGGGGGTACTTACAATGAGCAGTTCTTC
CASNSGGTYNEQFF
>.|TRBJ1-2|few|TRBV5-1
TGCGCCAGCAGCTCGCCCCCCGATGGGGGCTACACCTTC
CASSSPPDGGYTF
>TRBD1|TRBJ2-3|few|TRBV24-1
TGTGCCACCAGTCCAGGGGGCCTGACGCAGTATTTT
CATSPGGLTQYF
>.|TRBJ2-2|.|TRBV4-3
TGCGCCAGCAGCCGTCTTAGGTGGTACCCCGGGGAGCTGTTTTTT
CASSRLRWYPGELFF
>.|TRBJ2-7|many|TRBV20-1
TGCAGTGCTAGAGATCGAGCACACGCAAACTACGAGCAGTACTTC
CSARDRAHANYEQYF
>.|TRBJ2-5|.|TRBV12-3/TRBV12-4
TGTGCCAGCAGTTTCGACATCTTGCTCGAGACCCAGTACTTC
CASSFDILLETQYF
>.|TRBJ2-1|once|TRBV7-9
TGTGCCAGCAGCTTCCCGGAGTCCTACAATGAGCAGTTCTTC
CASSFPESYNEQFF
>.|TRBJ1-2|.|TRBV21-1
TGTGCCAGCAGCACTGAAGAGCGGCCCACCTTC
CASSTEERPTF
>TRBD1|TRBJ1-1|many|TRBV5-1
TGCGCCAGCAGCTTAGGGGGCAGAAGCTTCATGAACACTGAAGCTTTCTTT
CASSLGGRSFMNTEAFF
>.|TRBJ2-3|few|TRBV20-1
TGCAGTGCTAGAGATATGAGGGGCGAAAGCACAGATACGCAGTATTTT
CSARDMRGESTDTQYF
>TRBD1|TRBJ2-5|few|TRBV20-1
TGCAGTGCTAGGTCCGGGACAGAGTACCAAGAGACCCAGTACTTC
CSARSGTEYQETQYF
>TRBD2|TRBJ2-3|many|TRBV20-1
TGCAGTGCTTCGACGACTAGCGGGAAGCCAGATACGCAGTATTTT
CSASTTSGKPDTQYF
>.|TRBJ2-3|few|TRBV12-3/TRBV12-4
TGTGCCAGCAGTTTTTTTTCAGTCGGTACGCAGTATTTT
CASSFFSVGTQYF
>.|TRBJ2-7|.|TRBV2
TGTGCCAGCAGTGGGAGACATAGCTCCTACGAGCAGTACTTC
CASSGRHSSYEQYF
>.|TRBJ2-1|many|TRBV6-2/TRBV6-3
TGTGCCAGCAGCCAACCGAGGACTCAGTTCTTC
CASSQPRTQFF
>TRBD1|TRBJ2-5|few|TRBV5-1
TGCGCCAGCAGCTTGGCCATATTGGCAGGGGGCCAAGGAGAGACCCAGTACTTC
CASSLAILAGGQGETQYF
>.|TRBJ2-5|few|TRBV5-6
TGTGCCAGCAGCTTCAGGGATCAGACCCAGTACTTC
CASSFRDQTQYF
>TRBD1|TRBJ2-2|many|TRBV20-1
TGCAGTGCCAGGGACAGGGGAGTACGCAGCACCGGGGAGCTGTTTTTT
CSARDRGVRSTGELFF
>.|TRBJ1-2|many|TRBV5-5
TGTGCCAGCAGCGCTGGACAAGATGGCTACACCTTC
CASSAGQDGYTF
>TRBD1|TRBJ2-2|.|TRBV12-5
TGTGCTAGTGGCTCCTCCGGGACAGAGAACACCGGGGAGCTGTTTTTT
CASGSSGTENTGELFF
>.|TRBJ1-1|.|TRBV7-9
TGTGCCTCACGAGATCTTACGGCTGAAGCTTTCTTT
CASRDLTAEAFF
>TRBD2|TRBJ2-1|.|TRBV11-2
TGTGCCAGCAGCTTATCTGGGGGACTAGCTGGGGCCATTGAGCAGTTCTTC
CASSLSGGLAGAIEQFF
>.|TRBJ1-3|few|TRBV12-3/TRBV12-4
TGTGCCAGCAGTTCCCGCGGCGCTAGGGCAAACACCATATATTTT
CASSSRGARANTIYF
>.|TRBJ1-5|few|TRBV10-3
TGTGCCATCAGTGAGTCGACGGGAGATCAGCCCCAGCATTTT
CAISESTGDQPQHF
>.|TRBJ2-1|.|TRBV5-1
TGCGCCAGCAGATGGGAGTACAATGAGCAGTTCTTC
CASRWEYNEQFF
>.|TRBJ1-1|.|TRBV12-5
TGTGCTAGTGGCCCACGGGGGGGAGGTGAAGCTTTCTTT
CASGPRGGGEAFF
>TRBD2|TRBJ2-5|.|TRBV9
TGTGCCAGCAGCTCGCCCGGGACTACGGAAGAGACCCAGTACTTC
CASSSPGTTEETQYF
>.|TRBJ2-7|few|TRBV7-2
TGTGCCAGCAGTTCCCCCGGGGGGCAAGAGCAGTACTTC
CASSSPGGQEQYF
>TRBD1|TRBJ1-6|.|TRBV29-1
TGCAGCCTCCGGGACAGAGATAATTCACCCCTCCACTTT
CSLRDRDNSPLHF
>.|TRBJ2-3|few|TRBV29-1
TGCAGCGTCATGGGACTCTACACAGATACGCAGTATTTT
CSVMGLYTDTQYF
>.|TRBJ2-1|.|TRBV12-3/TRBV12-4
TGTGCCAGCAGTGCCCTAGTCGAGCAGTTCTTC
CASSALVEQFF